This T cell receptor beta chain was sequenced in a study of ipilimumab plus nivolumab after autologous stem cell transplantation. Study as a whole: A median of about eight nivolumab and 4 to 6 ipilimumab doses were given.

TCRdb's table, derived via immunoSEQ multiplex PCR, lists solely in-frame clones and lacks some. The sample has roughly 43,000 clones, 88% seen once; the top ten hold 0.88%. V lost 3 bases to trimming and J lost 7 bases, with 12 bases between them. The CDR3 runs 13 residues. Germline assignment: CDR1 KGHSH and CDR2 LQKENI. Starting 14 to 28 days after autologous transplant, ipilimumab 1 mg/kg was given. Dosing: nivolumab 3 mg/kg IV, weeks 1, 4, 7, 10, then every two weeks to week 26. The rearrangement joins TRBV18 to TRBJ1-2, with D unclear. This sample comprised PBMCs, obtained in a trial of ipilimumab plus nivolumab as post-transplant consolidation. This clonotype originated in a male donor with multiple myeloma. The CDR3: CASSPGQLGGYTF. DNA of the CDR3: TGTGCCAGCTCACCGGGTCAGCTCGGTGGCTACACCTTC.